This record looks at one TCR beta chain sequence and its context. The antigen is undetermined. Since a much larger clone is just one base distant, this may be a read error. The germline V gene encodes CDR1 DFQATT and CDR2 SNEGSKA (reference sequence). CDR3 size: 13 residues. These data originate in a study of T-cell reconstitution after alpha-beta-depleted transplantation in children. During its preparation, the TCRbeta library received unique molecular identifiers. Using its own MiXCR run on the PCR reads, TCRdb lists one record per CDR3 protein. The table includes about 440,000 distinct CDR3 sequences, 43% detected once. Study-level results: Reportedly, roughly two months post-transplant, alpha-beta T cells arose from several hundred expanded graft clones. Some patients owed their high day-60 TCRbeta diversity to surviving recipient T cells and thymic progenitors.

The sequence was collected from a girl aged 2 to 10 with aplastic anemia, due to receive a stem cell transplant. The chain joins TRBV20-1 to TRBJ2-7; D is unresolved. Sequences were derived from PBMCs, sampled before TCRalphabeta/CD19-depleted stem cell transplant. DNA of the CDR3: TGCGGTGCCACGGGCTGGAGCTCCTACGAGCAGTACTTC. Protein product: CGATGWSSYEQYF.